This T cell receptor (beta chain) was documented in a study of shared clonotypes between healthy human individuals. Method: immunoSEQ multiplex PCR; TCRdb's copy keeps in-frame clones and lacks some. The sample lists about 1.1 million clones, roughly 74% occurring once. Germline V gives CDR1 SNHLY, CDR2 FYNNEI. The CDR3 has 14 residues. The V and J ends lost 9 bases and 3 bases respectively, with 17 bases between them. V and J are TRBV2 and TRBJ1-1; a possible D gene is TRBD1 (6 bases). The sequence was collected from a man between 18 and 29 years old in good health. Some clones in this sample may be carry-over from other donors' samples. Sequencing used memory CD4+ T cells from PBMCs. Subset: CD45RA-negative fraction. The DNA of the CDR3 is TGTGCCAGGAGGAGGGACACGATGGACACTGAAGCTTTCTTT. As protein: CARRRDTMDTEAFF.